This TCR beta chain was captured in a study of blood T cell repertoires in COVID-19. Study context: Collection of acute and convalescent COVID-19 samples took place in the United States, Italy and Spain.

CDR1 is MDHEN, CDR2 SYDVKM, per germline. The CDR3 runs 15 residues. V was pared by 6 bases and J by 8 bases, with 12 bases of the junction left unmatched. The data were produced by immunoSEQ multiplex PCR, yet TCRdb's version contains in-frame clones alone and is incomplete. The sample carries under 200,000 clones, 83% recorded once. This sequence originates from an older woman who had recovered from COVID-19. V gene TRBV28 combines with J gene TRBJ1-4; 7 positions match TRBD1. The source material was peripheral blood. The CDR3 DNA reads TGTGCCAGCAGGCCCGACAGGGTTTTGTTGGAAAAACTGTTTTTT. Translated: CASRPDRVLLEKLFF.